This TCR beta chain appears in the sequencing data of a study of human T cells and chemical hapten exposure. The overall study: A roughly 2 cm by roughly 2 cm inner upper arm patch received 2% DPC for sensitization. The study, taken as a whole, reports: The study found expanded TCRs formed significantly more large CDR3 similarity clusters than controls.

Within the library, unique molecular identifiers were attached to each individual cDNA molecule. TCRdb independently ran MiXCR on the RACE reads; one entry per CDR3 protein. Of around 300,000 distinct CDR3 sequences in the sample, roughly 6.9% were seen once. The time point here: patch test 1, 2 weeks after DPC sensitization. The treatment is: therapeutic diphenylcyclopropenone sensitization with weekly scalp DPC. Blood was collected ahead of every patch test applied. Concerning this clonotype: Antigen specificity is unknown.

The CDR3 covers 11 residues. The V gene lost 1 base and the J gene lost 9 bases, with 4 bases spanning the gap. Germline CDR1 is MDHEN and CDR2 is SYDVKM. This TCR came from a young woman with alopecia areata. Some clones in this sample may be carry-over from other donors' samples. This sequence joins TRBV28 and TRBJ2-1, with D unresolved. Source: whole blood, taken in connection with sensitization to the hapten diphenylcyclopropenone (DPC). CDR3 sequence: CASSLSSEQFF. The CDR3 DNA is TGTGCCAGCAGTTTATCGAGTGAGCAGTTCTTC.